This T cell receptor (beta chain) was obtained from a study of blood T cell repertoires in COVID-19. Overall study: The study drew acute and convalescent COVID-19 samples from the United States, Italy and Spain. T cells, B-cell-depleted T cells, or PBMCs provided the cDNA or gDNA that served as material.

Per the authors' pipeline: Amplified reference gene primers provided the basis for estimating nucleated cell counts. The data were produced by immunoSEQ multiplex PCR, yet TCRdb's version contains in-frame clones alone and is incomplete. The V and J calls and the clone size are those of that table, but D and trimming were determined from the DNA. The sample includes about 260,000 clones, about 86% seen only once; the top ten take 1.5% to 2%. The sequencing sample was made of peripheral blood. The TCR sequence derives from a man under 40 with active or convalescent COVID-19.

The CDR3 region is CASSDKMNTEAFF. As DNA, the CDR3 is TGTGCCAGCTCGGACAAAATGAACACTGAAGCTTTCTTT. This chain joins TRBV6-5 and TRBJ1-1; TRBD1 might be the D (5 bases). CDR1 and CDR2 from the germline V gene are MNHEY and SVGAGI. The V end was cut by 8 bases, the J end by 0 bases, with 10 bases between. This CDR3 is built from 13 residues.